This note documents a single T cell receptor (beta chain) sequence. Participant age was roughly 18 to 89 years, and participants resided in fewer than 30 US areas. Clinical history reported by participants formed the basis on which cohorts were assigned. Two negative PCRs, clearance, or symptom resolution had been documented for recovered Cohort 3 donors. Profiling relied on immunoSEQ multiplex PCR, and the TCRdb table lists in-frame clones only, not all of them. The sample yields roughly 310,000 clones, 90% seen once. The source of the sample is a study of blood T cell repertoires in COVID-19. About the research overall: Sources were T cells, B-cell-depleted T cells, or PBMCs; the material itself was cDNA or gDNA.

The germline V gene encodes CDR1 ENHRY and CDR2 SYGVKD. The germline V and J ends were trimmed by 7 bases and 10 bases, with 17 bases remaining between them. This CDR3 has 13 residues. The chain combines TRBV10-3 with TRBJ2-1; D perhaps matches TRBD2 (5 bases). Source material: PBMCs or T cells enriched from blood (not recorded which). This receptor was obtained from a man aged 60 to 69 who had recovered from COVID-19. Here the CDR3 DNA reads TGTGCCATCACCGTGGAGTTCGGAGGCGAGCAGTTCTTC. Protein: CAITVEFGGEQFF.